These 22 T cell receptor beta chains came from one sample sequenced in a study of identical twins. TCRdb reanalysed the 5' RACE reads using MiXCR and keeps one entry per CDR3 protein. The table shows 240,000 or so distinct CDR3 sequences, with 12% occurring only once. The same data also went into a second study, on yellow fever vaccine responses in identical twins.

Sample: memory (CD45RO+) T cells sorted from blood. The receptors were gathered from a woman younger than 35 in good health.

This clonotype showed up just a few times. V gene TRBV12-3 or TRBV12-4 combines with J gene TRBJ1-6; D gene unclear. The CDR3 has 16 amino acids. Trimming pared 2 bases from V and 0 bases from J, leaving 8 bases between. For the CDR3, the DNA is TGTGCCAGCAGTTTAAGAAGGAGCTCCTATAATTCACCCCTCCACTTT. Translating it yields CASSLRRSSYNSPLHF.

This clonotype was observed a few times. This sequence joins TRBV3-1 and TRBJ2-2; D is ambiguous. The germline gives CDR1 LGHDT, CDR2 YNNKEL (reference sequence). V lost 2 bases to trimming and J lost 7 bases, with 8 bases between them. This CDR3 is built from 13 residues. CDR3 amino acids: CASSQLKGGELFF. DNA for the CDR3: TGTGCCAGCAGCCAATTAAAGGGCGGGGAGCTGTTTTTT. The variable domain in full, completed from reference TRBV3-1 and TRBJ2-2, reads DTAVSQTPKYLVTQMGNDKSIKCEQNLGHDTMYWYKQDSKKFLKIMFSYNNKELIINETVPNRFSPKSPDKAHLNLHINSLELGDSAVYFCASSQLKGGELFFGEGSRLTVL.

This clonotype was picked up a small number of times. The chain is built from TRBV7-9 and TRBJ2-3; D call uncertain. Germline CDR1 is SEHNR and CDR2 is FQNEAQ (reference sequence). The length of the CDR3 is 14 residues. Trimming took 1 base from V and 0 from J, leaving 5 bases between them. CDR3 protein: CASSLGISTDTQYF. In nucleotides, the CDR3 is TGTGCCAGCAGCTTAGGCATTAGCACAGATACGCAGTATTTT.

This clonotype occurred a few times. This chain links TRBV5-1 with TRBJ1-6, with D unclear. The germline V gene encodes CDR1 SGHRS and CDR2 YFSETQ. Trimming stripped 7 bases from V and 6 bases from J, with 11 bases between. The CDR3 totals 13 residues. The CDR3 sequence is CASATSGNSPLHF. CDR3 in DNA: TGCGCCAGCGCAACCAGCGGTAATTCACCCCTCCACTTT. Based on the CDR3 plus reference TRBV5-1 and TRBJ1-6, the full variable domain is KAGVTQTPRYLIKTRGQQVTLSCSPISGHRSVSWYQQTPGQGLQFLFEYFSETQRNKGNFPGRFSGRQFSNSRSEMNVSTLELGDSALYLCASATSGNSPLHFGNGTRLTVT.

This clonotype has ten or more counts. The chain has TRBV5-1 and TRBJ1-4; 7 bases fit TRBD1. CDR1 SGHRS and CDR2 YFSETQ come from the germline V gene. After removal of 4 bases from V and 5 bases from J, the junction contained 5 bases not matched to a gene. CDR3 length: 14 residues. CDR3 in amino acids: CASSVTGTNEKLFF. DNA for the CDR3: TGCGCCAGCAGCGTGACAGGGACCAATGAAAAACTGTTTTTT.

The rearrangement links TRBV10-3 to TRBJ2-5; 8 nucleotides align to TRBD2. This CDR3 comprises 13 residues. The germline gives CDR1 ENHRY, CDR2 SYGVKD. Germline trimming cut 6 bases from V and 5 bases from J; bases unmatched to any gene: 5. CDR3 region: CAIRAGAVETQYF. The CDR3, as DNA: TGTGCCATCAGAGCGGGGGCGGTGGAGACCCAGTACTTC.

This clonotype has only a few counts. The chain employs TRBV24-1 and TRBJ2-1, with TRBD1 matching over 7 bases. With 1 base clipped from V and 0 bases from J, the junction kept 8 bases outside the gene matches. This CDR3 is 18 amino acids long. Germline V CDR1 and CDR2: KGHDR, SFDVKD. The CDR3 DNA is TGTGCCACCAGTGATTTAACCGGGACAGTCAGCTCCTACAATGAGCAGTTCTTC. Translation gives CATSDLTGTVSSYNEQFF.

This clonotype has just a few counts. The chain employs TRBV7-6 and TRBJ2-7; D might be TRBD1 or TRBD2, each matching 5 bases. Per the germline V gene, CDR1 is SGHVS and CDR2 is FNYEAQ. Trimming pared 5 bases from V and 7 bases from J, leaving 12 bases between. CDR3 length: 12 residues. The CDR3 nucleotides read TGTGCCAGCAGCCCCACTGAGGGGGAGCAGTACTTC. Its protein product is CASSPTEGEQYF.

V is TRBV6-5 and J is TRBJ2-7, with 8 positions matching TRBD2. V lost 2 bases, J lost 0 bases, and 6 bases stayed unmatched. This CDR3 is 16 amino acids long. Germline V CDR1 and CDR2: MNHEY, SVGAGI. In DNA form, the CDR3 reads TGTGCCAGCAGTTACAAGCGGGGGCCCTTCTCCTACGAGCAGTACTTC. This gives the protein CASSYKRGPFSYEQYF.

This clonotype was counted between two and nine times. The V and J genes are TRBV12-3 or TRBV12-4 and TRBJ1-1, with a weak D call TRBD1 (5 bases). V was shortened by 4 bases and J by 7 bases, with 16 bases between the two germline ends. The CDR3 sequence is 14 residues long. CDR3 region: CASSSVGWGHEAFF. In nucleotides, the CDR3 is TGTGCCAGCAGTTCGGTGGGCTGGGGCCATGAAGCTTTCTTT.

This sequence joins TRBV5-1 and TRBJ2-3; 9 bases line up with TRBD2. CDR1 and CDR2 from the germline V gene are SGHRS and YFSETQ. The CDR3 covers 15 residues. V shed 2 bases, J shed 6 bases, and the junction held 7 bases outside the gene matches. CDR3 in amino acids: CASSFGGGAPDTQYF. The CDR3 DNA reads as TGCGCCAGCAGCTTCGGCGGGGGGGCCCCCGATACGCAGTATTTT. The full variable domain, with the rest looked up from reference TRBV5-1 and TRBJ2-3, is KAGVTQTPRYLIKTRGQQVTLSCSPISGHRSVSWYQQTPGQGLQFLFEYFSETQRNKGNFPGRFSGRQFSNSRSEMNVSTLELGDSALYLCASSFGGGAPDTQYFGPGTRLTVL.

This clonotype was recorded a few times. The chain employs TRBV27 and TRBJ2-7; no firm D call. CDR3 length equals 14 residues. V lost 3 bases and J lost 0, with 9 bases in between. Germline CDR1 and CDR2: MNHEY and SMNVEV (reference sequence). As DNA, the CDR3 is TGTGCCAGCAGTTTGGTTACAAGCTCCTACGAGCAGTACTTC. Translation gives CASSLVTSSYEQYF.

V and J are TRBV4-2 and TRBJ2-2; 9 positions agree with TRBD1. Germline values: CDR1 LGHNA, CDR2 YNFKEQ. The CDR3 sequence is 16 residues long. The V segment lost 5 bases and the J segment 6 bases; nucleotides outside the gene matches: 10. CDR3 in amino acids: CASSGTGLILAGELFF. The DNA of the CDR3 is TGTGCCAGCAGCGGGACAGGGTTAATCTTAGCCGGGGAGCTGTTTTTT.

The CDR3 spells CSASTPGLYEQYF. The CDR3 DNA reads as TGCAGTGCTAGTACCCCAGGACTCTACGAGCAGTACTTC. The chain uses TRBV20-1 and TRBJ2-7, with D tentatively TRBD2 (5 bases). The CDR3 covers 13 residues. V lost 3 bases to trimming and J lost 3 bases, with 12 bases between them. Germline V lookup: CDR1 DFQATT, CDR2 SNEGSKA (reference sequence).

This clonotype was picked up many times. This chain connects TRBV11-2 to TRBJ1-2; perhaps TRBD1 as D (5 bases). The V end lost 5 bases, the J end lost 8 bases, and 18 bases lay between the germline ends. Germline V gene sequence: CDR1 SGHAT, CDR2 FQNNGV. The CDR3 is made up of 14 amino acids. The CDR3 reads CASSEPGTVNGYTF. CDR3 in DNA: TGTGCCAGCAGCGAACCCGGGACCGTCAACGGCTACACCTTC.

This rearrangement joins TRBV20-1 to TRBJ1-3; D remains unclear. Per the germline V gene, CDR1 is DFQATT and CDR2 is SNEGSKA (reference sequence). V was pared by 2 bases and J by 1 base, with 6 bases between. The CDR3 is 13 amino acids. The CDR3 DNA reads as TGCAGTGCTAGAAGCCTTTCTGGAAACACCATATATTTT. It yields the protein CSARSLSGNTIYF.

The chain uses TRBV20-1 and TRBJ2-5; 9 bases are shared with TRBD1. Germline V gene data show CDR1 as DFQATT and CDR2 as SNEGSKA (reference sequence). This CDR3 comprises 16 residues. V shed 5 bases, J shed 4 bases, and the junction held 14 bases outside the gene matches. The CDR3 reads CSAPNRRTGAPETQYF. The CDR3 nucleotides read TGCAGTGCTCCAAACAGGAGGACAGGGGCCCCAGAGACCCAGTACTTC.

V gene TRBV6-5 combines with J gene TRBJ2-1, with 12 bases identical to TRBD2. The V gene end was trimmed by 2 bases and the J gene end by 4 bases; junction bases not matched to a gene: 9. The CDR3 consists of 18 residues. Germline V gives CDR1 MNHEY, CDR2 SVGAGI. DNA for the CDR3: TGTGCCAGCAGTTACGGGCCTAGCGGGAGGGGGAGTTACAATGAGCAGTTCTTC. It specifies CASSYGPSGRGSYNEQFF.

A few counts support this clonotype. The gene calls are TRBV20-1 and TRBJ2-5, with D uncertain. This CDR3 region has 14 residues. CDR1 DFQATT and CDR2 SNEGSKA come from the germline V gene (reference sequence). Trimming left V 3 bases short and J 5 bases short, with 16 bases between. The CDR3 is CSARTPAVGETQYF. DNA of the CDR3: TGCAGTGCTAGGACTCCCGCGGTAGGGGAGACCCAGTACTTC.

V usage is TRBV7-2 and J usage is TRBJ2-7, with 8 positions matching TRBD1. Per germline, CDR1 SGHTA and CDR2 FQGNSA. V shed 5 bases, J shed 2 bases, and the junction held 8 bases outside the gene matches. CDR3 size: 15 residues. The CDR3 sequence is CASSPDRGRAYEQYF. CDR3 bases: TGTGCCAGCAGCCCCGACAGGGGACGAGCCTACGAGCAGTACTTC. Full variable domain (remainder filled in from reference TRBV7-2 and TRBJ2-7): GAGVSQSPSNKVTEKGKDVELRCDPISGHTALYWYRQSLGQGLEFLIYFQGNSAPDKSGLPSDRFSAERTGGSVSTLTIQRTQQEDSAVYLCASSPDRGRAYEQYFGPGTRLTVT.

This clonotype was seen many times. The chain carries TRBV2 and TRBJ2-3; TRBD2 aligns across 8 bases. Trimming removed 8 bases from V and 0 bases from J; junction bases left unmatched: 4. Germline assignment: CDR1 SNHLY and CDR2 FYNNEI. CDR3 length equals 14 residues. CDR3 in amino acids: CASFSGTSTDTQYF. The CDR3 DNA reads TGTGCCAGCTTTAGCGGGACTAGCACAGATACGCAGTATTTT.

This clonotype was seen more than once but under ten times. The gene calls are TRBV12-3 or TRBV12-4 and TRBJ2-3, with unresolved D. The CDR3 length is 12 residues. With 1 base removed from V and 9 bases from J, the gap between germline ends came to 8 bases. The DNA for the CDR3 is TGTGCCAGCAGTTTAGAGGGTGGAACGCAGTATTTT. It translates to CASSLEGGTQYF.